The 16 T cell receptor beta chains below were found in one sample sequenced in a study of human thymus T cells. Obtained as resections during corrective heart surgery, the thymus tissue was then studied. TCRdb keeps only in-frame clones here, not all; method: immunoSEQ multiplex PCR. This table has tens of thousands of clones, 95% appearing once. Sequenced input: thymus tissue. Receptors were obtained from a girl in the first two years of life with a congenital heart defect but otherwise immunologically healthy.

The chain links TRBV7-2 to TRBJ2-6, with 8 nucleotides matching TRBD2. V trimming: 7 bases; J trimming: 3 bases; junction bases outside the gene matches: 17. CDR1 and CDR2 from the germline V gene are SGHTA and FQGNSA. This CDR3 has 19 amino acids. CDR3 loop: CASTQTGGGRSCGANVLTF. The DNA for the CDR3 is TGTGCCAGCACCCAAACCGGCGGGGGGCGTTCATGTGGGGCCAACGTCCTGACTTTC.

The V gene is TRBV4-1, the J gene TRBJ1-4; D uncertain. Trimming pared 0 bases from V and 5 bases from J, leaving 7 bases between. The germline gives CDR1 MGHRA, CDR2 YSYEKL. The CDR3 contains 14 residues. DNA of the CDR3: TGCGCCAGCAGCCAAGATATAGCGAATGAAAAACTGTTTTTT. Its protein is CASSQDIANEKLFF.

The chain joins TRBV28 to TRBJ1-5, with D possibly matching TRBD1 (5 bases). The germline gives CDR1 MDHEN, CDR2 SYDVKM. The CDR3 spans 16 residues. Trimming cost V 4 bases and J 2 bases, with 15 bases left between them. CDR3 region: CASSSHSRGGNQPQHF. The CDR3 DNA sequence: TGTGCCAGCAGTTCCCACAGCCGGGGGGGCAATCAGCCCCAGCATTTT. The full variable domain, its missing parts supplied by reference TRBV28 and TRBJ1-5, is DVKVTQSSRYLVKRTGEKVFLECVQDMDHENMFWYRQDPGLGLRLIYFSYDVKMKEKGDIPEGYSVSREKKERFSLILESASTNQTSMYLCASSSHSRGGNQPQHFGDGTRLSIL.

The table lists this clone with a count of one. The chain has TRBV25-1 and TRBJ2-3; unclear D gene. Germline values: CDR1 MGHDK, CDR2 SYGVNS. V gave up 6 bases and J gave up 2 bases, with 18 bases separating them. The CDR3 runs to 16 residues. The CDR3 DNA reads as TGTGCCAGCAGCCACAAGTCCCGAGTGAACACAGATACGCAGTATTTT. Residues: CASSHKSRVNTDTQYF.

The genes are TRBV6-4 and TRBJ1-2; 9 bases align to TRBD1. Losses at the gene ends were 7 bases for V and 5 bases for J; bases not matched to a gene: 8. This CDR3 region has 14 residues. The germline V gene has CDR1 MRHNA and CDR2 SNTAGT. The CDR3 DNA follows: TGTGCCAGCAAACCGGGACAGGGCGGATATGGCTACACCTTC. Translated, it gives CASKPGQGGYGYTF.

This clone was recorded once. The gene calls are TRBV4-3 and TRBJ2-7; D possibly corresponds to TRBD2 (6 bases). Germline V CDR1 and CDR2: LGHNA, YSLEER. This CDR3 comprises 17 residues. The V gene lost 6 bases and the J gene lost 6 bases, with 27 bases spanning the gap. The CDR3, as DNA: TGCGCCAGCAGACAATCGAACGGGGGAGAAAATCGGGGCGAGCAGTACTTC. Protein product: CASRQSNGGENRGEQYF.

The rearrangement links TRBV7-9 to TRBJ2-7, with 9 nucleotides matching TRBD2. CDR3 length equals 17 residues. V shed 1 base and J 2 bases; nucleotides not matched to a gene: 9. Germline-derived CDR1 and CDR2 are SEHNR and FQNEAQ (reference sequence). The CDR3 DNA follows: TGTGCCAGCAGCTTAGTCCTCCTAGCGGGACGCGCCTACGAGCAGTACTTC. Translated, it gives CASSLVLLAGRAYEQYF.

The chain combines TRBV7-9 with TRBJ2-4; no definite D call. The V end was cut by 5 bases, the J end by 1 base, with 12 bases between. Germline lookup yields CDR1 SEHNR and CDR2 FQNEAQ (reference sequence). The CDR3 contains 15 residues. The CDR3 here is CASSPVGRAKNIQYF. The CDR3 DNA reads TGTGCCAGCAGCCCCGTGGGCAGGGCCAAAAACATTCAGTACTTC.

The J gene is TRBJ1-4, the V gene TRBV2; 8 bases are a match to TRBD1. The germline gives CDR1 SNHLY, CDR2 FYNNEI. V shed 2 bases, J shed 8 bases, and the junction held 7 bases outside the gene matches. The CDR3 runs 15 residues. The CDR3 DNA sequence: TGTGCCAGCAGTGAATCCCGGGACAGGTGCGAAAAACTGTTTTTT. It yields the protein CASSESRDRCEKLFF.

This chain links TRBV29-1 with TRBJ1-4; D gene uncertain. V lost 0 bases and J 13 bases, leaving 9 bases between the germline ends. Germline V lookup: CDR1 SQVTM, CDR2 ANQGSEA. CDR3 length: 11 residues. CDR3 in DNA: TGCAGCGTTGAAGATCAGGCGAGACTGTTTTTT. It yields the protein CSVEDQARLFF.

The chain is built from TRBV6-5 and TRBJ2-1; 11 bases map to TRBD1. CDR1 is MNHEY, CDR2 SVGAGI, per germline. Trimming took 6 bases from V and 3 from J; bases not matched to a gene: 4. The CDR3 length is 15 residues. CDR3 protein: CASSQGQGDYNEQFF. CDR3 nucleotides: TGTGCCAGCAGCCAGGGACAGGGGGACTACAATGAGCAGTTCTTC.

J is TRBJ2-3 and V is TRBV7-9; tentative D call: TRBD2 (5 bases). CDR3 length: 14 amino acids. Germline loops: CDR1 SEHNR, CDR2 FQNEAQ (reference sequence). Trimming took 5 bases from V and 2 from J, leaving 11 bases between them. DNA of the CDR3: TGTGCCAGCAGCCTCGGGGTAAACACAGATACGCAGTATTTT. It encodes CASSLGVNTDTQYF.

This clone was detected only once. The CDR3 DNA sequence: TGTGCCAGCAGCTTAGATGGCCTAGCGGGAGGTTCCTACGAGCAGTACTTC. Amino acids: CASSLDGLAGGSYEQYF. The chain couples TRBV7-6 to TRBJ2-7, with TRBD2 matching 11 bases. Germline lookup yields CDR1 SGHVS and CDR2 FNYEAQ. The V gene end was trimmed by 1 base and the J gene end by 1 base; junction bases not matched to a gene: 6. The CDR3 is 17 amino acids.

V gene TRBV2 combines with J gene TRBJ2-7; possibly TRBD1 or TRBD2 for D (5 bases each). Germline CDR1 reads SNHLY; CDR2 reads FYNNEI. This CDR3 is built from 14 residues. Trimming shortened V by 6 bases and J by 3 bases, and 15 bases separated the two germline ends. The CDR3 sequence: CASSPQGDYYEQYF. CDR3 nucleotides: TGTGCCAGCAGCCCCCAGGGAGACTACTACGAGCAGTACTTC.

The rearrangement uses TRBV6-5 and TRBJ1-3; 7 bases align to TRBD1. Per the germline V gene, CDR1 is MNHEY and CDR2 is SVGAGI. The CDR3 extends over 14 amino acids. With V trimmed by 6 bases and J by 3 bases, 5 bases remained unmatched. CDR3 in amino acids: CASSSRQGGNTIYF. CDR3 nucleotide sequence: TGTGCCAGCAGCTCCAGACAGGGTGGAAACACCATATATTTT.

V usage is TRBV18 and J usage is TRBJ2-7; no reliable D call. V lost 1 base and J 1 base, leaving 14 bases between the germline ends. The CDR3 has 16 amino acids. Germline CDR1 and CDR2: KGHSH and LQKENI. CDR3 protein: CASSPRGNDSSYEQYF. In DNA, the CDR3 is TGTGCCAGCTCACCACGTGGCAACGATTCTTCCTACGAGCAGTACTTC.